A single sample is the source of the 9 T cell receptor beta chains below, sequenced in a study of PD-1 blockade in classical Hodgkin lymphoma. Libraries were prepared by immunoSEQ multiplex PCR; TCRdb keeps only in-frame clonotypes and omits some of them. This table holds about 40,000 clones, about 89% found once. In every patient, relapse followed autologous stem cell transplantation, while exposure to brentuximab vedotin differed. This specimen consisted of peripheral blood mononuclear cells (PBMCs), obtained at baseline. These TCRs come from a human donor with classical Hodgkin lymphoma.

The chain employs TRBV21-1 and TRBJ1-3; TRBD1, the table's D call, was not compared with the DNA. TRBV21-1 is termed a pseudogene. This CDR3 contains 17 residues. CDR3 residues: CASSKYRPLSSGNTIYF. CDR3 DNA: TGTGCCAGCAGCAAATACAGGCCATTGAGCTCTGGAAACACCATATATTTT.

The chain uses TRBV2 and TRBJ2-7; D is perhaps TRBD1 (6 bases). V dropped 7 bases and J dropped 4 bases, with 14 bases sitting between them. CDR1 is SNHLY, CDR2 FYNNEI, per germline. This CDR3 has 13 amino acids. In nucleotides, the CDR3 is TGTGCCAGCACCCCGGGACAACCGTACGAGCAGTACTTC. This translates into CASTPGQPYEQYF.

CDR3 amino acids: CASSFETGGAWGYGYTF. The CDR3 nucleotides read TGTGCCAGCAGCTTTGAGACAGGGGGCGCTTGGGGCTATGGCTACACCTTC. The V and J genes are TRBV5-4 and TRBJ1-2; 10 nucleotides match TRBD1. Germline V CDR1 and CDR2: SGHNT, YYREEE (reference sequence). Germline trimming cut 2 bases from V and 4 bases from J; bases unmatched to any gene: 11. CDR3 length equals 17 residues. The full variable domain, completed using reference TRBV5-4 and TRBJ1-2, is ETGVTQSPTHLIKTRGQQVTLRCSSQSGHNTVSWYQQALGQGPQFIFQYYREEENGRGNFPPRFSGLQFPNYSSELNVNALELDDSALYLCASSFETGGAWGYGYTFGSGTRLTVV.

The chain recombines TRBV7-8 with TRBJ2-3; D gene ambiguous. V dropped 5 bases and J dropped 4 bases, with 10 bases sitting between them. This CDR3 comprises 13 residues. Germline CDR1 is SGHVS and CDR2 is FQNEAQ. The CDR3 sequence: CASSPRAADTQYF. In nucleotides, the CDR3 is TGTGCCAGCAGCCCTCGCGCAGCAGATACGCAGTATTTT.

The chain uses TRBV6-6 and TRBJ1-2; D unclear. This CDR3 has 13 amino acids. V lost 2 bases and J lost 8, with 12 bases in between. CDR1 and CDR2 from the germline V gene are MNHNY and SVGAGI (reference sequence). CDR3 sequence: CASSYGSRVGYTF. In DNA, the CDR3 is TGTGCCAGCAGTTACGGGTCTAGGGTAGGCTACACCTTC.

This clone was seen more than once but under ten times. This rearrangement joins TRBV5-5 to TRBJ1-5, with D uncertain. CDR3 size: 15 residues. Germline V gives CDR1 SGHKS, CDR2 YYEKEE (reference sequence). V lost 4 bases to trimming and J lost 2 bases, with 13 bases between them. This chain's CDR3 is CASSIISGGNQPQHF. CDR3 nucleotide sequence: TGTGCCAGCAGCATCATCTCCGGGGGCAATCAGCCCCAGCATTTT.

The CDR3 is CASSFSGFNEQYF. CDR3 DNA sequence: TGTGCCAGCAGCTTTTCAGGGTTTAACGAGCAGTACTTC. This sequence joins TRBV7-2 and TRBJ2-7, with D perhaps TRBD1 (5 bases). V was clipped by 3 bases and J by 5 bases, with 11 bases between them. Germline loops: CDR1 SGHTA, CDR2 FQGNSA. The CDR3 sequence is 13 residues long.

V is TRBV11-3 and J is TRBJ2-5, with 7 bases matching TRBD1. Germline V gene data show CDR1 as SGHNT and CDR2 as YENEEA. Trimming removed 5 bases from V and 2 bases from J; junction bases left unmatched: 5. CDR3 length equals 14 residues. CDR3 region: CASSADRAQETQYF. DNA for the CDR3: TGTGCCAGCAGCGCTGACAGGGCGCAAGAGACCCAGTACTTC. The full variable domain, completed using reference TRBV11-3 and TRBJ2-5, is EAGVVQSPRYKIIEKKQPVAFWCNPISGHNTLYWYLQNLGQGPELLIRYENEEAVDDSQLPKDRFSAERLKGVDSTLKIQPAELGDSAVYLCASSADRAQETQYFGPGTRLLVL.

The CDR3 reads CASSPGTVREQYF. The CDR3 DNA is TGTGCCAGCTCACCAGGGACCGTACGGGAGCAGTACTTC. This chain uses TRBV18 with TRBJ2-7, with D perhaps assigned TRBD1 or TRBD2 (5 bases each). Trimming took off 2 bases at V and 7 bases at J, with 12 bases between the two ends. This CDR3 has 13 residues. Germline lookup yields CDR1 KGHSH and CDR2 LQKENI. Using reference TRBV18 and TRBJ2-7 for the parts outside the CDR3, the full variable domain is NAGVMQNPRHLVRRRGQEARLRCSPMKGHSHVYWYRQLPEEGLKFMVYLQKENIIDESGMPKERFSAEFPKEGPSILRIQQVVRGDSAAYFCASSPGTVREQYFGPGTRLTVT.